Listed here are 29 T cell receptor beta chains from one sample, sequenced in a study of siplizumab effects on memory and regulatory T cells. Produced via immunoSEQ multiplex PCR; TCRdb's table is partial and in-frame only. This sample yields fewer than 120,000 clones, of which 80% to 95% are seen a single time; approximately 1.2% belongs to the top ten. Sample: CD4+ T cells sorted from blood. All receptors derive from a human donor in good health.

The V call is TRBV5-1, the J call TRBJ1-3, with D perhaps TRBD1 (6 bases). Germline loops: CDR1 SGHRS, CDR2 YFSETQ. CDR3 length: 15 amino acids. Trimming removed 2 bases at V and 2 bases at J, with 11 bases between. The CDR3 nucleotides read TGCGCCAGCAGCTTAGGACAGTTGGCTGGAAACACCATATATTTT. This gives the protein CASSLGQLAGNTIYF.

The rearrangement joins TRBV7-2 to TRBJ1-1, with TRBD1 identical over 7 bases. The CDR3 spans 15 residues. Germline CDR1 SGHTA, CDR2 FQGNSA. With 2 bases clipped from V and 4 bases from J, the junction kept 7 bases outside the gene matches. The CDR3 loop is CASSLQGVDVTEAFF. The CDR3 nucleotides read TGTGCCAGCAGCTTACAGGGGGTGGATGTCACTGAAGCTTTCTTT.

This clone showed up just once. The V and J genes are TRBV6-5 and TRBJ1-1; no firm D call. There are 13 residues in the CDR3. With 7 bases removed from V and 3 bases from J, the gap between germline ends came to 12 bases. From germline, CDR1 is MNHEY and CDR2 SVGAGI. CDR3 DNA: TGTGCCAGCACCTTGGGGAGAGACACTGAAGCTTTCTTT. It yields the protein CASTLGRDTEAFF.

The chain is built from TRBV11-2 and TRBJ2-2; a possible D gene is TRBD2 (6 bases). The CDR3 has 18 amino acids. Germline-derived CDR1 and CDR2 are SGHAT and FQNNGV. The V and J ends lost 5 bases and 8 bases respectively, with 27 bases between them. The CDR3 DNA reads TGTGCCAGCAGCCGCAGAAGCGGGCCTTTGAGCCCCAGTGGGGAGCTGTTTTTT. It specifies CASSRRSGPLSPSGELFF.

This clone turned up a few times. The V gene is TRBV19, the J gene TRBJ1-1; D gene uncertain. This CDR3 has 15 residues. The germline V and J ends were trimmed by 2 bases and 8 bases, with 18 bases remaining between them. The germline CDR1 and CDR2 sequences are LNHDA and SQIVND (reference sequence). For the CDR3, the DNA is TGTGCCAGTAGTATACTCGGAACAGCACGGCTAGAAGCTTTCTTT. The encoded protein is CASSILGTARLEAFF.

V and J are TRBV6-6 and TRBJ1-4; D gene unclear. Germline-derived CDR1 and CDR2 are MNHNY and SVGAGI (reference sequence). Trimming shortened V by 2 bases and J by 8 bases, and 12 bases separated the two germline ends. The CDR3 is made up of 14 amino acids. CDR3 sequence: CASSYEVGYEKLFF. The CDR3 DNA reads as TGTGCCAGCAGTTACGAAGTTGGGTACGAAAAACTGTTTTTT.

This sequence joins TRBV4-1 and TRBJ1-1; D gene unclear. The CDR3 spans 16 residues. V shed 3 bases and J shed 2 bases, with 16 bases lying between them. In germline, CDR1 is MGHRA, CDR2 YSYEKL. The CDR3 DNA follows: TGCGCCAGCAGCCACCTCCTGAAAACAAGAAACACTGAAGCTTTCTTT. Translation gives CASSHLLKTRNTEAFF.

In DNA form, the CDR3 reads TGCGCCAGCAGCTTGGGAGGAGATACGCAGTATTTT. Translating it yields CASSLGGDTQYF. The chain is built from TRBV5-1 and TRBJ2-3; D unresolved. The V end was cut by 0 bases, the J end by 5 bases, with 4 bases between. CDR1 and CDR2 from the germline V gene are SGHRS and YFSETQ. The CDR3 is 12 residues long.

The chain has TRBV9 and TRBJ2-1, with D perhaps TRBD2 (6 bases). The V gene lost 4 bases and the J gene lost 0 bases, with 20 bases spanning the gap. This CDR3 has 18 amino acids. Germline loops: CDR1 SGDLS, CDR2 YYNGEE. CDR3: CASSPIGVSGSSYNEQFF. The DNA of the CDR3 is TGTGCCAGCAGCCCAATAGGGGTTAGCGGAAGCTCCTACAATGAGCAGTTCTTC.

This chain joins TRBV19 and TRBJ1-6, with D perhaps TRBD1 (5 bases). CDR1 is LNHDA and CDR2 is SQIVND in the germline V gene (reference sequence). The CDR3 covers 17 residues. V was shortened by 5 bases and J by 5 bases, with 19 bases between the two germline ends. The CDR3 protein is CASSRQISGADNSPLHF. The CDR3 DNA follows: TGTGCCAGTAGTCGTCAAATATCCGGGGCTGATAATTCACCCCTCCACTTT.

This clone was seen a single time. CDR3 bases: TGTGCCAGCAGCTTAGCGCGGGCTAGCATCCACGAGCAGTACTTC. Translation: CASSLARASIHEQYF. The chain is built from TRBV7-9 and TRBJ2-7, with a possible D match to TRBD2 (5 bases). The CDR3 runs 15 residues. The germline V and J ends were trimmed by 0 bases and 5 bases, with 14 bases remaining between them. Per germline, CDR1 SEHNR and CDR2 FQNEAQ (reference sequence).

V gene TRBV6-6 combines with J gene TRBJ2-1; D not certain. In germline, CDR1 is MNHNY, CDR2 SVGAGI (reference sequence). This CDR3 contains 13 residues. The V gene lost 4 bases and the J gene lost 6 bases, with 10 bases spanning the gap. Written as DNA, the CDR3 is TGTGCCAGCAGTTCTCACACCTCCAATGAGCAGTTCTTC. Protein sequence: CASSSHTSNEQFF.

This chain uses TRBV5-1 with TRBJ1-4; unclear D gene. CDR3 size: 16 residues. CDR1 is SGHRS, CDR2 YFSETQ, per germline. The germline V and J ends were trimmed by 2 bases and 0 bases, with 11 bases remaining between them. The CDR3 protein is CASSLSQSATNEKLFF. CDR3 DNA sequence: TGCGCCAGCAGCTTAAGCCAGAGTGCAACTAATGAAAAACTGTTTTTT. Supplemented by reference TRBV5-1 and TRBJ1-4, the full variable domain reads KAGVTQTPRYLIKTRGQQVTLSCSPISGHRSVSWYQQTPGQGLQFLFEYFSETQRNKGNFPGRFSGRQFSNSRSEMNVSTLELGDSALYLCASSLSQSATNEKLFFGSGTQLSVL.

J is TRBJ1-2 and V is TRBV2; a weak D match, TRBD1 (6 bases). The CDR3 covers 15 residues. Trimming pared 8 bases from V and 5 bases from J, leaving 21 bases between. Germline-derived CDR1 and CDR2 are SNHLY and FYNNEI. The CDR3 bases are TGTGCCAGCGTCAAGGACAGCCAAATACCTTATGGCTACACCTTC. Translating gives CASVKDSQIPYGYTF.

J is TRBJ2-7 and V is TRBV5-8; 9 positions agree with TRBD2. The germline V gene has CDR1 SGHTS and CDR2 YDEGEE. The CDR3 runs to 16 residues. V shed 1 base and J 6 bases; nucleotides not matched to a gene: 11. The CDR3 DNA reads as TGTGCCAGCAGCTTGTACCTAGCGGGACCTCGTCCCGAGCAGTACTTC. Translating it yields CASSLYLAGPRPEQYF.

The rearrangement uses TRBV9 and TRBJ2-3; TRBD1 matches at 8 bases. The CDR3 runs to 20 residues. Germline values: CDR1 SGDLS, CDR2 YYNGEE. Losses at the gene ends were 1 base for V and 0 bases for J; bases not matched to a gene: 16. The CDR3 nucleotides read TGTGCCAGCAGCGTAACCCTACCCCGACAGGGGCAAAGGAGCACAGATACGCAGTATTTT. Its translation: CASSVTLPRQGQRSTDTQYF.

This sequence joins TRBV5-1 and TRBJ1-1, with a tentative D call TRBD1 (5 bases). Trimming removed 3 bases from V and 1 base from J, with 10 bases in between. CDR3 length equals 14 residues. CDR1 and CDR2 (germline): SGHRS, YFSETQ. CDR3 loop: CASSSGPTNTEAFF. As DNA, the CDR3 is TGCGCCAGCAGCTCGGGACCCACGAACACTGAAGCTTTCTTT.

The genes are TRBV6-5 and TRBJ2-4, with 7 bases aligning to TRBD2. V shed 6 bases and J 3 bases; nucleotides not matched to a gene: 5. CDR1 and CDR2 from the germline V gene are MNHEY and SVGAGI. This CDR3 contains 14 residues. The CDR3 here is CASRQPGGKNIQYF. The CDR3 nucleotides are TGTGCCAGCAGGCAGCCGGGGGGCAAAAACATTCAGTACTTC.

The chain's CDR3 is CASSNRDSYNSPLHF. DNA of the CDR3: TGTGCCAGTAGTAACCGGGACTCCTATAATTCACCCCTCCACTTT. The gene calls are TRBV19 and TRBJ1-6; D gene uncertain. There are 15 residues in the CDR3. CDR1 LNHDA and CDR2 SQIVND come from the germline V gene (reference sequence). The germline V and J ends were trimmed by 4 bases and 0 bases, with 7 bases remaining between them. Using reference TRBV19 and TRBJ1-6 for the parts outside the CDR3, the full variable domain is DGGITQSPKYLFRKEGQNVTLSCEQNLNHDAMYWYRQDPGQGLRLIYYSQIVNDFQKGDIAEGYSVSREKKESFPLTVTSAQKNPTAFYLCASSNRDSYNSPLHFGNGTRLTVT.

The V call is TRBV5-1, the J call TRBJ2-2; 9 bases are a match to TRBD2. The CDR3 totals 15 residues. The J segment lost 4 bases and the V segment lost 1 base, leaving 2 bases of the junction unmatched. From germline, CDR1 is SGHRS and CDR2 YFSETQ. CDR3 sequence reads: CASSLRTSVTGELFF. CDR3 coding DNA: TGCGCCAGCAGCTTGAGGACTAGCGTCACCGGGGAGCTGTTTTTT. The full variable domain, its missing parts supplied by reference TRBV5-1 and TRBJ2-2, is KAGVTQTPRYLIKTRGQQVTLSCSPISGHRSVSWYQQTPGQGLQFLFEYFSETQRNKGNFPGRFSGRQFSNSRSEMNVSTLELGDSALYLCASSLRTSVTGELFFGEGSRLTVL.

The chain links TRBV7-9 to TRBJ1-1, with D possibly matching TRBD1 (5 bases). Trimming left V 1 base short and J 1 base short, with 10 bases between. Germline CDR1 reads SEHNR; CDR2 reads FQNEAQ (reference sequence). The CDR3 runs 15 residues. The CDR3 coding sequence is TGTGCCAGCAGCTTAGGGGGCGGAAGGAACACTGAAGCTTTCTTT. Translation: CASSLGGGRNTEAFF.

The table lists this clone with a few counts. The rearrangement uses TRBV10-3 and TRBJ1-1; no clear D. V lost 7 bases and J lost 0, with 9 bases in between. The CDR3 consists of 13 residues. Germline CDR1 is ENHRY and CDR2 is SYGVKD. In DNA, the CDR3 is TGTGCCATCAAAAAGGTTTTGAACACTGAAGCTTTCTTT. It yields the protein CAIKKVLNTEAFF.

The V call is TRBV18, the J call TRBJ1-3; D gene unclear. The V end lost 2 bases, the J end lost 3 bases, and 11 bases lay between the germline ends. The length of the CDR3 is 15 residues. CDR1 KGHSH and CDR2 LQKENI come from the germline V gene. CDR3 amino acids: CASSPSRDRGNTIYF. DNA of the CDR3: TGTGCCAGCTCACCATCTAGGGATCGTGGAAACACCATATATTTT.

The gene calls are TRBV7-8 and TRBJ1-1; TRBD1 aligns across 7 bases. This CDR3 is 15 amino acids long. CDR1 and CDR2 from the germline V gene are SGHVS and FQNEAQ. With V trimmed by 1 base and J by 1 base, 3 bases remained unmatched. The chain's CDR3 is CASSLEGAKNTEAFF. DNA for the CDR3: TGTGCCAGCAGCTTAGAGGGGGCGAAGAACACTGAAGCTTTCTTT.

In the case of this clone: At one boundary the junction diverges from the germline segment, which might be a read error. The V call is TRBV6-5, the J call TRBJ2-2, with no clear D. The CDR3 is 14 residues long. The germline V gene has CDR1 MNHEY and CDR2 SVGAGI. The CDR3 is CASGRSPKTGELFF. Here the CDR3 DNA reads TGTGCCAGCGGCCGATCCCCGAAGACCGGGGAGCTGTTTTTT.

The V call is TRBV7-8, the J call TRBJ2-3; no clear D gene. The CDR3 has 16 residues. V dropped 1 base and J dropped 6 bases, with 17 bases sitting between them. CDR1 is SGHVS, CDR2 FQNEAQ, per germline. The CDR3 reads CASSLVNHGPSDTQYF. As DNA, the CDR3 is TGTGCCAGCAGCTTAGTCAACCACGGGCCGTCCGATACGCAGTATTTT.

This clone was detected only once. CDR3 in DNA: TGTGCCAGCAGCTCCTCAGTGGGAACCTACAATGAGCAGTTCTTC. It is translated as CASSSSVGTYNEQFF. The rearrangement joins TRBV5-5 to TRBJ2-1; the D is unclear. Germline CDR1 is SGHKS and CDR2 is YYEKEE (reference sequence). V was cut by 3 bases and J by 2 bases, with 12 bases left in between. The CDR3 has 15 amino acids.

The V gene is TRBV19, the J gene TRBJ1-2; the D gene is possibly TRBD1 (5 bases). Trimming shortened V by 6 bases and J by 7 bases, and 15 bases separated the two germline ends. The CDR3 contains 13 residues. Germline CDR1 is LNHDA and CDR2 is SQIVND (reference sequence). This CDR3 is CASRDSGPRGYTF. The CDR3 region has the DNA TGTGCCAGTAGGGACTCAGGGCCCCGTGGCTACACCTTC.

CDR3 region: CASSVGQGLDTQYF. Here the CDR3 DNA reads TGTGCCAGCAGCGTAGGGCAGGGGCTAGATACGCAGTATTTT. The chain has TRBV9 and TRBJ2-3; possible D gene TRBD1, 6 bases. Germline V gene sequence: CDR1 SGDLS, CDR2 YYNGEE. The CDR3 is 14 amino acids. V was cut by 0 bases and J by 5 bases, with 10 bases left in between.